The 15 T cell receptor beta chains below all came from one sample that was sequenced in a study of T cell repertoires in cytomegalovirus infection. In TCRdb, the reads were re-called with MiXCR into one record per CDR3 protein. In the table there are hundreds of thousands of distinct CDR3 sequences, approximately 25% of which are singletons. Sequenced material: CD8+ T cells from PBMCs. These receptors were collected from a human donor in good health (CMV status not recorded). Some clones in this sample may be carry-over from other donors' samples.

The rearrangement links TRBV5-1 to TRBJ2-7, with TRBD2 matching 11 bases. The V and J ends lost 4 bases and 3 bases, in that order; junction bases with no gene match: 3. The CDR3 covers 14 residues. The germline V gene encodes CDR1 SGHRS and CDR2 YFSETQ. CDR3 sequence reads: CASSDSGGDYEQYF. The CDR3 bases are TGCGCCAGCAGCGATAGCGGGGGGGACTACGAGCAGTACTTC.

V is TRBV4-3 and J is TRBJ2-5; 9 bases match TRBD2. The CDR3 spans 19 residues. Germline CDR1 and CDR2: LGHNA and YSLEER. The V segment lost 0 bases and the J segment 2 bases; nucleotides outside the gene matches: 13. CDR3 sequence reads: CASSQDDPWESGGQETQYF. The CDR3 nucleotides are TGCGCCAGCAGCCAAGATGACCCGTGGGAAAGCGGGGGGCAAGAGACCCAGTACTTC.

Note on this clonotype: A much larger clone differs by one base, so this may be a read error. The J gene is TRBJ1-1, the V gene TRBV7-6; D is perhaps TRBD1 (5 bases). Germline V gene sequence: CDR1 SGHVS, CDR2 FNYEAQ. CDR3 length: 12 amino acids. The CDR3 is CASSSDFTRVGF. The CDR3 DNA sequence: TGTGCCAGCAGCTCTGATTTTACCAGGGTAGGCTTT.

A word on this clonotype: A junction end diverges from the germline sequence, so it may reflect a read error. The chain is built from TRBV7-9 and TRBJ2-3, with D possibly being TRBD1 (7 bases). Germline CDR1 is SEHNR and CDR2 is FQNEAQ (reference sequence). The CDR3 runs 14 residues. The CDR3 bases are TGTGTCAGCAGACGCAGGGGGGCAACAGATACGCAGTATTTT. Protein product: CVSRRRGATDTQYF.

This clonotype was found a few times. The chain links TRBV19 to TRBJ2-5; D may be TRBD2 (6 bases). The ends were cut back, 2 bases at V and 7 bases at J, with 23 bases in the middle. Germline lookup yields CDR1 LNHDA and CDR2 SQIVND (reference sequence). This CDR3 is 17 amino acids long. The CDR3 reads CASSISFFSQEGRTQYF. The CDR3 nucleotides are TGTGCCAGTAGTATAAGCTTCTTTTCGCAGGAGGGTAGGACCCAGTACTTC. The full variable domain, completed using reference TRBV19 and TRBJ2-5, is DGGITQSPKYLFRKEGQNVTLSCEQNLNHDAMYWYRQDPGQGLRLIYYSQIVNDFQKGDIAEGYSVSREKKESFPLTVTSAQKNPTAFYLCASSISFFSQEGRTQYFGPGTRLLVL.

This clonotype was observed many times. The chain employs TRBV12-3 or TRBV12-4 and TRBJ2-5; 7 bases are shared with TRBD2. The ends lost 4 bases at V and 2 bases at J; junction bases unmatched: 1. The CDR3 loop spans 13 amino acids. The CDR3 here is CASSSRGQETQYF. Written as DNA, the CDR3 is TGTGCCAGCAGTTCGCGGGGGCAAGAGACCCAGTACTTC.

The V and J genes are TRBV7-4 and TRBJ1-2, with 10 bases aligning to TRBD1. Trimming cost V 5 bases and J 3 bases; bases outside gene matches: 15. This CDR3 spans 18 amino acids. The germline CDR1 and CDR2 sequences are SGHVT and SQSDAQ. CDR3 loop: CASSPTGDRGVLDYGYTF. As DNA, the CDR3 is TGTGCCAGCAGCCCCACGGGGGACAGGGGTGTTTTGGACTATGGCTACACCTTC. Full variable domain (remainder filled in from reference TRBV7-4 and TRBJ1-2): GAGVSQSPRYKVAKRGRDVALRCDSISGHVTLYWYRQTLGQGSEVLTYSQSDAQRDKSGRPSGRFSAERPERSVSTLKIQRTEQGDSAVYLCASSPTGDRGVLDYGYTFGSGTRLTVV.

The chain combines TRBV19 with TRBJ2-2; either TRBD1 or TRBD2 may fit D (5 bases each). Germline CDR1 reads LNHDA; CDR2 reads SQIVND (reference sequence). This CDR3 contains 17 residues. Trimming left V 5 bases short and J 3 bases short, with 19 bases between. The CDR3 DNA is TGTGCCAGTAGTTTCAGGGAGCGAGTTTACTACACCGGGGAGCTGTTTTTT. This translates into CASSFRERVYYTGELFF. Combining the CDR3 with reference TRBV19 and TRBJ2-2 gives the whole variable domain DGGITQSPKYLFRKEGQNVTLSCEQNLNHDAMYWYRQDPGQGLRLIYYSQIVNDFQKGDIAEGYSVSREKKESFPLTVTSAQKNPTAFYLCASSFRERVYYTGELFFGEGSRLTVL.

This clonotype was seen a handful of times. V usage is TRBV10-3 and J usage is TRBJ2-5; maybe TRBD1 (5 bases). CDR1 ENHRY and CDR2 SYGVKD come from the germline V gene. This CDR3 is 13 amino acids long. Deletions cut 4 bases from V and 5 bases from J, with 11 bases between. The CDR3 sequence is CAISGGSPETQYF. Written as DNA, the CDR3 is TGTGCCATCAGTGGGGGCTCGCCGGAGACCCAGTACTTC.

The chain couples TRBV12-3 or TRBV12-4 to TRBJ2-3, with TRBD1 matching over 7 bases. CDR3 size: 15 residues. V lost 5 bases, J lost 2 bases, and 7 bases stayed unmatched. In DNA form, the CDR3 reads TGTGCCAGCAGTACCCGACAGGGCTCCACAGATACGCAGTATTTT. Protein product: CASSTRQGSTDTQYF.

The count of this clonotype is one. This sequence joins TRBV7-4 and TRBJ1-1; a weak D match, TRBD1 (5 bases). The V gene lost 7 bases and the J gene lost 1 base, with 10 bases spanning the gap. The CDR3 sequence is 13 residues long. CDR1 is SGHVT and CDR2 is SQSDAQ in the germline V gene. The CDR3 nucleotides read TGTGCCAGCATCAACCAGGGGAACACTGAAGCTTTCTTT. Translating it yields CASINQGNTEAFF.

The table lists this clonotype with a count of one. This sequence joins TRBV7-4 and TRBJ1-1; 7 nucleotides match TRBD1. Germline CDR1 SGHVT, CDR2 SQSDAQ. V shed 5 bases, J shed 10 bases, and the junction held 13 bases outside the gene matches. The CDR3 is 14 amino acids. This CDR3 reads CASSHRGTMAVAFF. CDR3 sequence (DNA): TGTGCCAGCAGCCACAGGGGAACCATGGCTGTAGCTTTCTTT.

This clonotype was detected only a few times. CDR3 loop: CASSVPLRGRGGELFF. The DNA for the CDR3 is TGTGCCAGCAGCGTCCCCCTCAGGGGGCGGGGCGGGGAGCTGTTTTTT. V usage is TRBV7-8 and J usage is TRBJ2-2; 8 bases are shared with TRBD1. Germline-derived CDR1 and CDR2 are SGHVS and FQNEAQ. The V and J ends lost 5 bases and 7 bases, in that order; junction bases with no gene match: 12. The CDR3 contains 16 residues.

Turning to this clonotype: One junction end disagrees with the germline gene, perhaps due to a read error. This rearrangement joins TRBV7-6 to TRBJ2-1, with D possibly being TRBD1 (6 bases). The CDR3 is 14 residues long. Germline-derived CDR1 and CDR2 are SGHVS and FNYEAQ. Here the CDR3 reads CTSSPPDSYNEQFF. The CDR3 DNA follows: TGTACCAGCAGCCCGCCGGACAGCTACAATGAGCAGTTCTTC.

This clonotype was recorded many times. V usage is TRBV29-1 and J usage is TRBJ2-1; D is possibly TRBD1 or TRBD2 (6 bases each). The CDR3 covers 13 residues. CDR1 and CDR2 from the germline V gene are SQVTM and ANQGSEA. The germline V and J ends were trimmed by 4 bases and 8 bases, with 15 bases remaining between them. CDR3 sequence (DNA): TGCAGCGTTGCTTACGGGGGCGGCTATGAGCAGTTCTTC. Translation: CSVAYGGGYEQFF.